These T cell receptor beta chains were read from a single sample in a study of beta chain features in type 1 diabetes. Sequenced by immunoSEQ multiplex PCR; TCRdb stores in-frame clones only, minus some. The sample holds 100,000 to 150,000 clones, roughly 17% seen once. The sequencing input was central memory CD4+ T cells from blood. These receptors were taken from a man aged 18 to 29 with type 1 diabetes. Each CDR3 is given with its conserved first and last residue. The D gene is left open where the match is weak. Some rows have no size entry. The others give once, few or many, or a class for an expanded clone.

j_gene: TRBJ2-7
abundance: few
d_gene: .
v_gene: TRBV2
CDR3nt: TGTGCCAGCAGTCTTACCGGGTCCTTGTCGGGGGAGCAGTACTTC
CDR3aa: CASSLTGSLSGEQYF

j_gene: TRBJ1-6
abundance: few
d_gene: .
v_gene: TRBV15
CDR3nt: TGTGCCACCAAAGGGATTAATTCACCCCTCCACTTT
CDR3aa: CATKGINSPLHF

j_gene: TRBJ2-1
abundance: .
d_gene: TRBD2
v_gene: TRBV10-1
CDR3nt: TGCGCCAGCACCTTAGCGGGAGGTTCCCATGAGCAGTTCTTC
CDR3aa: CASTLAGGSHEQFF

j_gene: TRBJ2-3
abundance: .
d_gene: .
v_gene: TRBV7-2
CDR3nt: TGTGCCAGCAGCCAATACTGGACGCCCACTAAGCGCACAGATACGCAGTATTTT
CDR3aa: CASSQYWTPTKRTDTQYF

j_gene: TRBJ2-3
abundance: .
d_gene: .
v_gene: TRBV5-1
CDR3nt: TGCGCCAGCAGCTTCGACAGCACCACAGATACGCAGTATTTT
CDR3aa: CASSFDSTTDTQYF

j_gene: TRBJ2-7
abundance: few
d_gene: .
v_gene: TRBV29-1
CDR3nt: TGCAGCGTGTGGGACACAGACTACGAGCAGTACTTC
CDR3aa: CSVWDTDYEQYF

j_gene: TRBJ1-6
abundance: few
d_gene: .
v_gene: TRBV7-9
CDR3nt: TGTGCCAGCAGCTTAGATGGAGATTCACCCCTCCACTTT
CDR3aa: CASSLDGDSPLHF

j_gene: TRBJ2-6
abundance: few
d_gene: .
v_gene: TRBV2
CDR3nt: TGTGCCAGCTTAAACTTTTTCTACCCCTCTGGGGCCAACGTCCTGACTTTC
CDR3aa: CASLNFFYPSGANVLTF

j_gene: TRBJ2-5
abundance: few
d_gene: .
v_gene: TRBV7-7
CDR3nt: TGTGCTAGCAGCGCGGGGACAGTGGGAGAGGGGACCCAGTACTTC
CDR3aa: CASSAGTVGEGTQYF

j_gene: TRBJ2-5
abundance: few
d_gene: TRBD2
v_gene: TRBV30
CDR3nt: TGTGCCTGGAGGAAGACGGGAGGCTCGGAGACCCAGTACTTC
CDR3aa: CAWRKTGGSETQYF

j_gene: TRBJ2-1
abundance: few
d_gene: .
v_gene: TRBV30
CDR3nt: TGTGCCGGGACAACCTACAATGAGCAGTTCTTC
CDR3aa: CAGTTYNEQFF

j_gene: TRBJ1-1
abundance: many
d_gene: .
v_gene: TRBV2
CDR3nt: TGTGCCAGCAGAACATACACTGAAGCTTTCTTT
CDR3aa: CASRTYTEAFF

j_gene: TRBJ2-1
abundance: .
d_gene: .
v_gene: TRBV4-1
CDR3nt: TGCGCCAGCAGCCTTACAGAGAGCTCCTTCGGAGCGGTCCATCACAATGAGCAGTTCTTC
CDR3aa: CASSLTESSFGAVHHNEQFF

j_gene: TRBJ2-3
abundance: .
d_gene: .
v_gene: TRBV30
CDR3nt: TGTGCCTGGATCGGCGGACCGAGCACAGATACGCAGTATTTT
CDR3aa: CAWIGGPSTDTQYF

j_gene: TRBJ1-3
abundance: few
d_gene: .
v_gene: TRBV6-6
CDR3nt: TGTGCCAGCAGTTATCAGGGGCCTCTCTCTGGAAACACCATATATTTT
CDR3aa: CASSYQGPLSGNTIYF

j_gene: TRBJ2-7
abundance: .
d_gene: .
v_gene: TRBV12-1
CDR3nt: TGTGCCGACCAGACTCCCTACTTC
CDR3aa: CADQTPYF

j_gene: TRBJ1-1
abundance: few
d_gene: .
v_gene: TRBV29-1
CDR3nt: TGCAGCGTTGGGAACAGCGGAAAAGCTTTCTTT
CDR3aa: CSVGNSGKAFF

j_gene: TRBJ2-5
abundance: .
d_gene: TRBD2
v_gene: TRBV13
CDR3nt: TGTGCCAGCAGCTTGTTCCCCGGGACTAGCGGGGGAGAGACCCAGTACTTC
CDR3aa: CASSLFPGTSGGETQYF

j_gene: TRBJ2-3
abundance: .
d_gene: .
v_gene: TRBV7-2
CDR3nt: TGTGCCAGCAGCCGGGACGGAATCACAGATACGCAGTATTTT
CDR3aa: CASSRDGITDTQYF

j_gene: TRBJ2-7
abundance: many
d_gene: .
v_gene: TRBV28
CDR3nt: TGTGCCAGCAGTTTAGCCTCCGGGGACGAGCAGTACTTC
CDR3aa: CASSLASGDEQYF

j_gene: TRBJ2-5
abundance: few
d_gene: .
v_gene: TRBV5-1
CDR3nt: TGCGCCAGCACCCTCGGGACCCAAAAGCGAGAGACCCAGTACTTC
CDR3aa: CASTLGTQKRETQYF

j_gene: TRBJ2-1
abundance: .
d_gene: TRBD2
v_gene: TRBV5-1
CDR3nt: TGCGCCAGCAGCTTTATAGCGGGAGGCCGGAATGAGCAGTTCTTC
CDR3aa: CASSFIAGGRNEQFF

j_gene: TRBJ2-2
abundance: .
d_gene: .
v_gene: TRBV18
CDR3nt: TGTGCCAGCTCCGCGACGGGGGGCTCGAACACCGGGGAGCTGTTTTTT
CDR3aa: CASSATGGSNTGELFF

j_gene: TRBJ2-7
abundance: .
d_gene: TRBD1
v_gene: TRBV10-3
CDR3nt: TGTGCCACTGGTCAGGGGGAAGAGCAGTACTTC
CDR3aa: CATGQGEEQYF

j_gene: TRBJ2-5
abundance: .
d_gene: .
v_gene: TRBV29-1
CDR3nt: TGCAGCACCCGGGCGGGGCCGGGAGAGACCCAGTACTTC
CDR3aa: CSTRAGPGETQYF

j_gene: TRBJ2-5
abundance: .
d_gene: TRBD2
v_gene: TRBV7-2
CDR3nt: TGTGCCAGCAGCTTAGCACTAGCGGGGATCCAAGAGACCCAGTACTTC
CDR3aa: CASSLALAGIQETQYF

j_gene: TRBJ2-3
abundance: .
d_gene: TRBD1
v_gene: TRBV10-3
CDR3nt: TGTGCCAGCAGCCGTGACAGGGGAGCAGATACGCAGTATTTT
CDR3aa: CASSRDRGADTQYF

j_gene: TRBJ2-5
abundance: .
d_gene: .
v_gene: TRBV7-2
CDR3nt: TGTGCCAGCAGCCCAAATGGGGGCCAAGAGACCCAGTACTTC
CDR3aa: CASSPNGGQETQYF

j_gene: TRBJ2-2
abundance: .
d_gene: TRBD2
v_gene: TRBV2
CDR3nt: TGTGCCAGCAGTGTGGAGGGAGGGCCCGCCGGGGAGCTGTTTTTT
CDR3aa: CASSVEGGPAGELFF

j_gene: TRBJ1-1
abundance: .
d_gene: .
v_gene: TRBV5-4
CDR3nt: TGTGCCAGCACCGGACAGTTTGAAGCTTTCTTT
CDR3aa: CASTGQFEAFF

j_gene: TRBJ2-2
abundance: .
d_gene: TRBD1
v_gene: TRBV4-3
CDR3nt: TGCGCCAGCAGCCTACAACAGGGGGCCGGGGAGCTGTTTTTT
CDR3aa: CASSLQQGAGELFF

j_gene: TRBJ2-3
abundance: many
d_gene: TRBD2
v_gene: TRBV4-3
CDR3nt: TGCGCCAGCAGCCTCGGGACTAGCGGGGTCACAGATACGCAGTATTTT
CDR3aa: CASSLGTSGVTDTQYF

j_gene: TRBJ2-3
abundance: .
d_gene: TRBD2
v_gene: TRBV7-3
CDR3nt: TGTGCCAGCAGCTCCCTAGCGGGGCTTAGCACAGATACGCAGTATTTT
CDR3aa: CASSSLAGLSTDTQYF

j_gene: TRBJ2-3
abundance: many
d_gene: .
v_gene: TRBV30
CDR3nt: TGTGCCTGGAGTGTGAGGCGGGCAGATACGCAGTATTTT
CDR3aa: CAWSVRRADTQYF

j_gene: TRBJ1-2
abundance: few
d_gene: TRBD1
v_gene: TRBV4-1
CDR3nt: TGCGCCAGCAGCCTAGGGACAGGGTCCGGCTACACCTTC
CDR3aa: CASSLGTGSGYTF

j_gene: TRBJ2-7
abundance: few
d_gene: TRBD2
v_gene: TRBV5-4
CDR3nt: TGTGCCAGCAGCCCCCTAGCGGGGGGTCAGAACTACGAGCAGTACTTC
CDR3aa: CASSPLAGGQNYEQYF

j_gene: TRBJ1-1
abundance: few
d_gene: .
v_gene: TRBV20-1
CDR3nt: TGCGAAGTGCCCAGCGACACTGAAGCTTTCTTT
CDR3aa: CEVPSDTEAFF

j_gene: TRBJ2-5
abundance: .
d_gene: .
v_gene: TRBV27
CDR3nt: TGTGCCAGCAGTTCCTGGGGGGACCAAGAGACCCAGTACTTC
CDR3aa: CASSSWGDQETQYF

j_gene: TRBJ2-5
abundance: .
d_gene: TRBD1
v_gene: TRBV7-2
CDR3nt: TGTGCCAGCAGCTCTCCACAGGGGCGGGAGACCCAGTACTTC
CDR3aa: CASSSPQGRETQYF

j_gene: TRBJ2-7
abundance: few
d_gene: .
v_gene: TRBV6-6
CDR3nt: TGTGCCAGCAGTTCCCAGGGTCGCAACGAGCAGTACTTC
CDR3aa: CASSSQGRNEQYF

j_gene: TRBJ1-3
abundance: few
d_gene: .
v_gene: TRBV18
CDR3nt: TGTGCCAGCTCACCACAGGCCACTTCGTTTACTGGAAACACCATATATTTT
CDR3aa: CASSPQATSFTGNTIYF

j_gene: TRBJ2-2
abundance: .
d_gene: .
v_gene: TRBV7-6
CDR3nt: TGTGCCAGCAGCTTGACTAACACCGGGGAGCTGTTTTTT
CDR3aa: CASSLTNTGELFF

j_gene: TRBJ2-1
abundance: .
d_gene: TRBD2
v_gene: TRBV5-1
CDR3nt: TGCGCCAGCAGTAGCGGGAGGGCCTACAATGAGCAGTTCTTC
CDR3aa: CASSSGRAYNEQFF

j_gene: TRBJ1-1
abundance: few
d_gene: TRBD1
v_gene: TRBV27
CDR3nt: TGTGCCAGCACCCCGGGACAGGGGTTAGTAGAAGCTTTCTTT
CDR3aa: CASTPGQGLVEAFF

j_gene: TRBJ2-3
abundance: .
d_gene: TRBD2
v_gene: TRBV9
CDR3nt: TGTGCCAGCAGCGTCCTCACTAGCGGGGGGTCAGATACGCAGTATTTT
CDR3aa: CASSVLTSGGSDTQYF

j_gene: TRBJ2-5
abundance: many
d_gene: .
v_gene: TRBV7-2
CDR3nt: TGTGCCAGCAGCTTAAGTCGGGAGACCCAGTACTTC
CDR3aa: CASSLSRETQYF

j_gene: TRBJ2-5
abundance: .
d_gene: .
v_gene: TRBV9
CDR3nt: TGTGCCAGCAGCGGAGGACAGAACCAAGAGACCCAGTACTTC
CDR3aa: CASSGGQNQETQYF

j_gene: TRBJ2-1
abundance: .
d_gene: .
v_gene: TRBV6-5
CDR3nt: TGTGCCAGCAGTCCAAACAGGTACAATGAGCAGTTCTTC
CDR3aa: CASSPNRYNEQFF